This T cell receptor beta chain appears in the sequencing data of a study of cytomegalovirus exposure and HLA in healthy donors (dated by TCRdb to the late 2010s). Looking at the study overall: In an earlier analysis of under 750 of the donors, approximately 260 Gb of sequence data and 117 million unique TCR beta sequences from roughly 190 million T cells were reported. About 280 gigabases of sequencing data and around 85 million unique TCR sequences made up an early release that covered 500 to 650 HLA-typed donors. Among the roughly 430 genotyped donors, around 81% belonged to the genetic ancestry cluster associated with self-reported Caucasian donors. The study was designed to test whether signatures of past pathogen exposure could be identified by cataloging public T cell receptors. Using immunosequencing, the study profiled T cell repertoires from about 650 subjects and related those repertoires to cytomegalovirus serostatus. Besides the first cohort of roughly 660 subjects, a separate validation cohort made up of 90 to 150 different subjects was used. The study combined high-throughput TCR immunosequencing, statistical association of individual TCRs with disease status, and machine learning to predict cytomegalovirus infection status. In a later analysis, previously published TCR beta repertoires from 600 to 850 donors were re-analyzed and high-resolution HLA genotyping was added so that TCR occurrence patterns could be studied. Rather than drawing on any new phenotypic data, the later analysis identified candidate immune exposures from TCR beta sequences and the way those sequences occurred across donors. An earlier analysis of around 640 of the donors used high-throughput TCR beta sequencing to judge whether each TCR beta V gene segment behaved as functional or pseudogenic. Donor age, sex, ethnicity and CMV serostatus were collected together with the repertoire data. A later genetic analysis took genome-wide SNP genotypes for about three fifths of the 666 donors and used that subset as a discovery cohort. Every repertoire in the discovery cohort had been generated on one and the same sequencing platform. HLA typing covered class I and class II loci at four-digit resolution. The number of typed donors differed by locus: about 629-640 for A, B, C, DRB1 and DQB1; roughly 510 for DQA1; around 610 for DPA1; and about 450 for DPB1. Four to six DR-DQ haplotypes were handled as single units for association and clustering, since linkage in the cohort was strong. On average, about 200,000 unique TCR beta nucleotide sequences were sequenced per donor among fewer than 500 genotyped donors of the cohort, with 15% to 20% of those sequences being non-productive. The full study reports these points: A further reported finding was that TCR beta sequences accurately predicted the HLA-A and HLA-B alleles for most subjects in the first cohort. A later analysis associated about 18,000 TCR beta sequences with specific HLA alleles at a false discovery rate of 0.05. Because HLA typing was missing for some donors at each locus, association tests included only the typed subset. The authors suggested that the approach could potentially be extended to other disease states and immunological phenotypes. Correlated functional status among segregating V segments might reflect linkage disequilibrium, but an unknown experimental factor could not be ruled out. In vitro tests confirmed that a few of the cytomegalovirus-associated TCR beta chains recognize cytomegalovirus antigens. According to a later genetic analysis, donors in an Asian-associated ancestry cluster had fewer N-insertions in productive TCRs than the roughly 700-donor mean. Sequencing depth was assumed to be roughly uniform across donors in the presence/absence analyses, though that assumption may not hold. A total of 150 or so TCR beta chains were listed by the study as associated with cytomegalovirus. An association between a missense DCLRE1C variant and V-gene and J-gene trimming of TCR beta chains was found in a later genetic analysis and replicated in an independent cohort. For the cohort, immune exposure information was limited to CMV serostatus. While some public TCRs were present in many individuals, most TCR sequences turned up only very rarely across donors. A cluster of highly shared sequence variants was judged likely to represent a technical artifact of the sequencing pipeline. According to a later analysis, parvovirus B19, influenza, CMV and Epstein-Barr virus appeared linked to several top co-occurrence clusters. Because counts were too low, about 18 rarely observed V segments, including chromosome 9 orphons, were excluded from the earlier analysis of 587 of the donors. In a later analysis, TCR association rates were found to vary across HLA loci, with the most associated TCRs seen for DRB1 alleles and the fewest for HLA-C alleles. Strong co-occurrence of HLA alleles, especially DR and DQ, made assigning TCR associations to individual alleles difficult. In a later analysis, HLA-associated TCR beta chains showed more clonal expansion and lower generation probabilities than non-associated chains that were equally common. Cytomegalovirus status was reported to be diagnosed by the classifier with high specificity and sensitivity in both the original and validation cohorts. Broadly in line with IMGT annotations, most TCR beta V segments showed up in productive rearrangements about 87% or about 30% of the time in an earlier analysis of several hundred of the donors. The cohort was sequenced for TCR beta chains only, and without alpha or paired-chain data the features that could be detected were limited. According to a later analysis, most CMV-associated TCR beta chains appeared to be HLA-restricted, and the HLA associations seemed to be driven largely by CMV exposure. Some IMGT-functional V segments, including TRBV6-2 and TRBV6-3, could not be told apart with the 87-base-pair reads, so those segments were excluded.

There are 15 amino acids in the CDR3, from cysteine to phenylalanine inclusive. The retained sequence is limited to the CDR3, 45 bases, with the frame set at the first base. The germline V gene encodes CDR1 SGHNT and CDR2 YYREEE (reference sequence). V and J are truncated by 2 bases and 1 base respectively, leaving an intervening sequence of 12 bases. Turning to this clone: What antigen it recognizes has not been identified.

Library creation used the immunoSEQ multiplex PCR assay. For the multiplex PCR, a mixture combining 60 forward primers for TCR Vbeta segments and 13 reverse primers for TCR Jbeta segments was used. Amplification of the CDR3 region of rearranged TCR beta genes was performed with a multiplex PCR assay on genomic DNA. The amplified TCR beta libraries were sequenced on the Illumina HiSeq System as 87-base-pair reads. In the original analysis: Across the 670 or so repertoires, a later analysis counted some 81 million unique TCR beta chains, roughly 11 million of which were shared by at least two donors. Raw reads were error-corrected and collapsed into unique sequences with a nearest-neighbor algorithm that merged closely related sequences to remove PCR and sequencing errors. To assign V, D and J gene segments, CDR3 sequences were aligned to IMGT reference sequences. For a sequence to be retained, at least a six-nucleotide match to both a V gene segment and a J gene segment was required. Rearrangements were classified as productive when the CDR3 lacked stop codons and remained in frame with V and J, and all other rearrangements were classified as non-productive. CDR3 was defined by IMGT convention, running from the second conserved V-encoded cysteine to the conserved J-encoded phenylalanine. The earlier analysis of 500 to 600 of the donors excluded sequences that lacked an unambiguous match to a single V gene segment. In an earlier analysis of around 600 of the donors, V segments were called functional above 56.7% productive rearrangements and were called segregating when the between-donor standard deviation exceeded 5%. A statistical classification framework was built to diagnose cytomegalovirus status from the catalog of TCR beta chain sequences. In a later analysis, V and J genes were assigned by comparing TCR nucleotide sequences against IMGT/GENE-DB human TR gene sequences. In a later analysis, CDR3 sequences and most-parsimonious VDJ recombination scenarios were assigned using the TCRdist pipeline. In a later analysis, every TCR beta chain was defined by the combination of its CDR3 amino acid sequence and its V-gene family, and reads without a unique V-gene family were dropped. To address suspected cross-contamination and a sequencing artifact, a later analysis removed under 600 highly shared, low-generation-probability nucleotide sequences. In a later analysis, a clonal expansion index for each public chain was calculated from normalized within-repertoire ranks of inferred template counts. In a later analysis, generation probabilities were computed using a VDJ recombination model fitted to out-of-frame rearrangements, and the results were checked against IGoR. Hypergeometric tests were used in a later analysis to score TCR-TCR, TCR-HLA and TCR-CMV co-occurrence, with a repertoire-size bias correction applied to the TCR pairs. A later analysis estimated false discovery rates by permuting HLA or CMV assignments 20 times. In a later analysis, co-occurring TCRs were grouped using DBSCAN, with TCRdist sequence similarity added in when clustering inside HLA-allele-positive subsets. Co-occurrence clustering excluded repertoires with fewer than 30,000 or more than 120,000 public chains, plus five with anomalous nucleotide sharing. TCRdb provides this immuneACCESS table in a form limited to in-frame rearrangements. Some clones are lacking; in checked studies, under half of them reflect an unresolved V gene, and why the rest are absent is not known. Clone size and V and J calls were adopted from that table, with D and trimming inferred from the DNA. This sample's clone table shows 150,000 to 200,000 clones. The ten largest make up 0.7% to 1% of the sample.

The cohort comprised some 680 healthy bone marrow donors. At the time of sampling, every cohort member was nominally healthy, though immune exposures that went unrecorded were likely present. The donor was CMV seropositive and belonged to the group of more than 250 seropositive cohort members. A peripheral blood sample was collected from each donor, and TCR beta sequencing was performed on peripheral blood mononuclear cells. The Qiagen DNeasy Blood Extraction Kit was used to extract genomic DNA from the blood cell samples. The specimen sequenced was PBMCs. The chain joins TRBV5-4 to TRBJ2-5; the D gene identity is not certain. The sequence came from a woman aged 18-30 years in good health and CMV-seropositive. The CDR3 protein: CASSLGSGVQETQYF. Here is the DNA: TGTGCCAGCAGCTTAGGTAGTGGAGTCCAAGAGACCCAGTACTTC.